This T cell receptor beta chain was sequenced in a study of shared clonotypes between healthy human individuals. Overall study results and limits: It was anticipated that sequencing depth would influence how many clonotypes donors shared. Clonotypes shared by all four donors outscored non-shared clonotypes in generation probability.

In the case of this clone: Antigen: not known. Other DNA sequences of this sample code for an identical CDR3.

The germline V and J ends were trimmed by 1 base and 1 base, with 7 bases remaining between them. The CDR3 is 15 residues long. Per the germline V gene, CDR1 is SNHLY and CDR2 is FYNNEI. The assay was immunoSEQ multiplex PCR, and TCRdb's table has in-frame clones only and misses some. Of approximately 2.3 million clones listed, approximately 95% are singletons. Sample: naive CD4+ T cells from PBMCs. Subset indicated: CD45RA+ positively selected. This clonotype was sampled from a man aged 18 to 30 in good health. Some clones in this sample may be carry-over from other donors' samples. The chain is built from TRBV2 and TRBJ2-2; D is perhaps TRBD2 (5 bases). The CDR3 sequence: CASSEVRGNTGELFF. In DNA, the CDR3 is TGTGCCAGCAGTGAAGTTCGGGGGAACACCGGGGAGCTGTTTTTT.